The entry below describes one T cell receptor beta chain. Its ends do not fully match the called genes, so a read error is possible. These data originate in a study of blood T cell repertoires in COVID-19. Source study methods: Reference gene primer amplification yielded estimated nucleated cell counts. Data came from immunoSEQ multiplex PCR; TCRdb stores just in-frame clones and leaves some out. V and J calls and clone size are as listed in that table; D and trimming were resolved from the DNA. The sample carries under 200,000 clones, roughly 78% recorded once. The sequenced sample was peripheral blood. This receptor was obtained from a woman aged 60-70 years with COVID-19, enrolled during active disease.

The CDR3 DNA sequence: TGTGCTAGCAGCTTAGGTCCGGGAGGCACCTACGAGCAGTACTTC. Translating gives CASSLGPGGTYEQYF. This chain connects TRBV7-7 to TRBJ2-7; 7 bases are shared with TRBD2. The CDR3 has 15 residues. Germline V CDR1 and CDR2: SSHAT, FNYEAQ (reference sequence).